One T cell receptor (beta chain) is described in this entry. Germline-derived CDR1 and CDR2 are MDHEN and SYDVKM. This CDR3 region has 12 residues. The ends were cut back, 7 bases at V and 4 bases at J, with 9 bases in the middle. 13 Jbeta primers and 60 Vbeta primers were used for the PCR. The protocol was immunoSEQ multiplex PCR, while the TCRdb copy is restricted to in-frame clones and leaves out a portion. The sample yields about 180,000 clones, 70% to 80% seen once. This entry belongs to a study of cytomegalovirus exposure and HLA in healthy donors. Sequenced sample: PBMCs. The TCR originated in a man aged 55 to 69 in good health and CMV-seronegative. The genes are TRBV28 and TRBJ2-3, with a tentative D call TRBD2 (6 bases). This CDR3 reads CASTREPDTQYF. In DNA form, the CDR3 reads TGTGCCAGCACACGGGAGCCAGATACGCAGTATTTT.